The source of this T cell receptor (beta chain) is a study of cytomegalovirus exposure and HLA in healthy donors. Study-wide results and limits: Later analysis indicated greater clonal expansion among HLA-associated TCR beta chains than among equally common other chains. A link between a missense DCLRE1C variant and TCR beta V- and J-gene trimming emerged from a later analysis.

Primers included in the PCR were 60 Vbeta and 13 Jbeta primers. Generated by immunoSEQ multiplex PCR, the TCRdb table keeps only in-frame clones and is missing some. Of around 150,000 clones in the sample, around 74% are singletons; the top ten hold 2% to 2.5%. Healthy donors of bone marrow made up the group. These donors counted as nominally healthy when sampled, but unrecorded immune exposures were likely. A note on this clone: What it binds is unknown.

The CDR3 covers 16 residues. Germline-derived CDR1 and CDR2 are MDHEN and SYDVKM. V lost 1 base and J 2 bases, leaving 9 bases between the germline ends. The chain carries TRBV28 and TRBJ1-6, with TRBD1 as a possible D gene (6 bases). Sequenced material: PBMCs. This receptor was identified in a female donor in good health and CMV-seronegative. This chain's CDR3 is CASSLSGGPYNSPLHF. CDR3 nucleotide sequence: TGTGCCAGCAGTTTATCGGGGGGCCCCTATAATTCACCCCTCCACTTT.